The source of this TCR beta chain is a study of spatial heterogeneity in lung cancer. On the study more broadly: The average appearance count of each unique TCR and UMI combination in raw reads was more than 9.5. General study results and limits: The number of expanded tumor alpha and beta chains correlated with mutation number.

In germline, CDR1 is KGHSH, CDR2 LQKENI. Between the trimmed V and J ends, which lost 2 bases and 4 bases, there was a span of 10 bases. CDR3 size: 14 residues. This clonotype is termed large. The antigen is undetermined. As to time point: sample taken at primary tumor resection. TCRs were sequenced from unsorted whole RNA of tumor, nontumor lung or PBMC. TCRdb used MiXCR to reprocess the 5' RACE reads, holding one entry per CDR3 protein. This sample has about 3,300 distinct CDR3 sequences, with roughly 6.1% found just once. The sequences come from lung tumor tissue, collected at surgery. The chain has TRBV18 and TRBJ2-3; D perhaps matches TRBD1 (6 bases). This clonotype originated in a male donor with early-stage non-small cell lung cancer. The CDR3: CASSPRTAPDTQYF. CDR3 coding DNA: TGTGCCAGCTCACCAAGGACAGCCCCAGATACGCAGTATTTT.